Below, 17 T cell receptor beta chains from the same sample are listed, as sequenced in a study of blood T cells in healthy people across ages. Through a sample-barcoded 5' primer and a J-beta primer mix, a second PCR was run for roughly 6 to 11 cycles. A single record per CDR3 protein comes from TCRdb applying MiXCR to the 5' RACE reads. This sample has some 710,000 distinct CDR3 sequences; about half occur once, and the top ten carry approximately 18%. Material: blood. These receptors were collected from a man older than 75 in good health.

In the case of this clonotype: This clone may be a read error of a much larger clone one base away. This rearrangement joins TRBV6-5 to TRBJ2-5; 8 bases are a match to TRBD2. The CDR3 contains 18 residues. The V gene's germline CDR1 is MNHEY and CDR2 SVGAGI. J lost 2 bases, V lost 2 bases, and 13 bases had no gene match. The CDR3 DNA reads TGTGCCAGCAGTTACACCGGGGCGGGGGGCCCATATCAAGAGACCCAGTACTTC. Its translation: CASSYTGAGGPYQETQYF.

The chain uses TRBV7-2 and TRBJ2-7; 10 nucleotides line up with TRBD1. The DNA end is more similar to TRBJ2-4, so the J call may be wrong. The germline CDR1 and CDR2 sequences are SGHTA and FQGNSA. This CDR3 contains 14 residues. The CDR3 DNA sequence: TGTGCCAGCGGCACGACAGGGGGCCGAAACATTCAGTACTTC. Its translation: CASGTTGGRNIQYF.

This clonotype was seen a handful of times. The chain has TRBV7-9 and TRBJ2-7; no clear D. The germline CDR1 and CDR2 sequences are SEHNR and FQNEAQ (reference sequence). The CDR3 has 13 amino acids. Trimming took off 1 base at V and 6 bases at J, with 10 bases between the two ends. CDR3 protein: CASSLDLGREQYF. DNA for the CDR3: TGTGCCAGCAGCTTAGATCTAGGCCGCGAGCAGTACTTC. Variable domain in full (rest from reference TRBV7-9 and TRBJ2-7): DTGVSQNPRHKITKRGQNVTFRCDPISEHNRLYWYRQTLGQGPEFLTYFQNEAQLEKSRLLSDRFSAERPKGSFSTLEIQRTEQGDSAMYLCASSLDLGREQYFGPGTRLTVT.

This clonotype was detected only a few times. This chain joins TRBV20-1 and TRBJ1-1; TRBD1 is a possible D gene (5 bases). CDR1 and CDR2 from the germline V gene are DFQATT and SNEGSKA (reference sequence). The V and J ends lost 3 bases and 1 base respectively, with 9 bases between them. CDR3 size: 13 residues. CDR3 bases: TGCAGTGCTAGTTGGGGCGGGAACACTGAAGCTTTCTTT. It translates to CSASWGGNTEAFF.

This clonotype occurred once. The rearrangement joins TRBV12-3 or TRBV12-4 to TRBJ2-5; TRBD2 matches 12 bases. The CDR3 contains 17 residues. V was clipped by 3 bases and J by 4 bases; unmatched bases: 9. CDR3 in amino acids: CASSLPRRLAGVETQYF. The CDR3 nucleotides read TGTGCCAGCAGTTTGCCCCGTCGACTAGCGGGGGTAGAGACCCAGTACTTC.

This clonotype appeared a few times. This chain joins TRBV20-1 and TRBJ2-3; the match to TRBD2 covers 11 bases. Germline lookup yields CDR1 DFQATT and CDR2 SNEGSKA (reference sequence). The CDR3 totals 17 residues. With V trimmed by 3 bases and J by 0 bases, 8 bases remained unmatched. The CDR3 bases are TGCAGTGCTAGGGCTGCCGGGACTAGCGGAAGCACAGATACGCAGTATTTT. It is translated as CSARAAGTSGSTDTQYF.

Note on this clonotype: A much larger clone sits a single nucleotide away, making a read error possible. The chain links TRBV29-1 to TRBJ2-3, with no clear D. Germline V gene lookup returns CDR1 SQVTM and CDR2 ANQGSEA. This CDR3 has 13 residues. V was trimmed by 7 bases and J by 1 base, leaving 12 bases between them. The CDR3: CSDGFVGTDTQYF. Here the CDR3 DNA reads TGCAGCGATGGATTCGTTGGCACAGATACGCAGTATTTT.

This rearrangement joins TRBV30 to TRBJ2-1, with D perhaps matching TRBD2 (6 bases). The CDR3 is made up of 15 amino acids. Germline CDR1 GTSNPN, CDR2 SVGIG (reference sequence). V lost 4 bases and J 0 bases, leaving 13 bases between the germline ends. CDR3 nucleotide sequence: TGTGCCTGGAAAAAATTCGGGAGCTCCTACAATGAGCAGTTCTTC. Its protein is CAWKKFGSSYNEQFF.

The V gene is TRBV12-3 or TRBV12-4, the J gene TRBJ2-3; maybe TRBD2 (6 bases). The CDR3 covers 14 residues. V was clipped by 7 bases and J by 2 bases, with 13 bases between them. DNA for the CDR3: TGTGCCAGCATGGGACTTTCGTTCACAGATACGCAGTATTTT. This codes for CASMGLSFTDTQYF.

This clonotype showed up just once. The chain uses TRBV29-1 and TRBJ2-7; D uncertain. V lost 0 bases to trimming and J lost 1 base, with 10 bases between them. This CDR3 is 14 amino acids long. Germline CDR1 reads SQVTM; CDR2 reads ANQGSEA. CDR3 nucleotide sequence: TGCAGCGTTGAAGACAGGCTTGGGTCCTACGAGCAGTACTTC. Translating gives CSVEDRLGSYEQYF.

This clonotype was observed many times. The chain has TRBV10-3 and TRBJ2-7; 7 nucleotides align to TRBD2. CDR1 and CDR2 (germline): ENHRY, SYGVKD. This CDR3 spans 14 amino acids. After removal of 2 bases from V and 2 bases from J, the junction contained 3 bases not matched to a gene. The CDR3 nucleotides read TGTGCCATCAGTGAGATGGGACTAACCTACGAGCAGTACTTC. It yields the protein CAISEMGLTYEQYF.

This clonotype was seen a few times. The chain carries TRBV7-9 and TRBJ2-5, with D unresolved. The CDR3 is 13 residues long. Germline CDR1 is SEHNR and CDR2 is FQNEAQ (reference sequence). The V end lost 0 bases, the J end lost 5 bases, and 7 bases lay between the germline ends. The CDR3: CASSLAEIETQYF. As DNA, the CDR3 is TGTGCCAGCAGCTTAGCGGAGATTGAGACCCAGTACTTC.

The chain employs TRBV19 and TRBJ2-3; D could derive from TRBD1 or TRBD2 (7 bases each). Germline V CDR1 and CDR2: LNHDA, SQIVND (reference sequence). CDR3 length: 15 amino acids. CDR3 protein: CGTQGRGRLTDTQYF. The CDR3 bases are TGTGGCACCCAGGGGAGGGGGCGCTTAACAGATACGCAGTATTTT.

The CDR3 region is CASSDRVYGYTF. The CDR3 region has the DNA TGTGCCAGCAGTGACAGGGTCTATGGCTACACCTTC. The J gene is TRBJ1-2, the V gene TRBV12-3 or TRBV12-4; TRBD1 matches at 7 bases. Germline trimming cut 5 bases from V and 4 bases from J; bases unmatched to any gene: 1. This CDR3 spans 12 amino acids.

This chain links TRBV12-3 or TRBV12-4 with TRBJ2-1; perhaps TRBD2 as D (6 bases). The V end lost 11 bases, the J end lost 8 bases, and 22 bases lay between the germline ends. The CDR3 is 14 amino acids. CDR3 residues: CACNRAGGMYEQFF. Written as DNA, the CDR3 is TGTGCCTGCAATCGAGCGGGCGGGATGTATGAGCAGTTCTTC.

The chain uses TRBV29-1 and TRBJ2-1; D may be TRBD2 (5 bases). The CDR3 extends over 18 amino acids. CDR1 and CDR2 from the germline V gene are SQVTM and ANQGSEA. V lost 7 bases and J 4 bases, leaving 29 bases between the germline ends. This CDR3 is CSAISGFRFVGNYNEQFF. The DNA of the CDR3 is TGCAGCGCAATTTCGGGATTCCGCTTCGTTGGGAATTACAATGAGCAGTTCTTC.

J is TRBJ2-7 and V is TRBV2; D gene ambiguous. V lost 6 bases and J 6 bases, leaving 12 bases between the germline ends. Germline CDR1 reads SNHLY; CDR2 reads FYNNEI. This CDR3 is built from 12 residues. The CDR3 sequence: CASSGSVSEQYF. The CDR3 bases are TGTGCCAGCAGCGGTAGTGTCAGCGAGCAGTACTTC.